Below, 26 T cell receptor beta chains from the same sample are listed, as sequenced in a study of beta chain features in type 1 diabetes. All of the isolated RNA was reverse transcribed, so expressed TCRB transcripts were sequenced. The protocol was immunoSEQ multiplex PCR, while the TCRdb copy is restricted to in-frame clones and leaves out a portion. The sample has approximately 470,000 clones, approximately 28% seen once. Sequencing was performed on naive CD4+ T cells from blood. The origin of the receptors is a man younger than 35 in good health.

The rearrangement links TRBV5-6 to TRBJ2-7, with D possibly matching TRBD2 (6 bases). CDR3 length: 13 residues. Deletions cut 5 bases from V and 2 bases from J, with 11 bases between. Germline-derived CDR1 and CDR2 are SGHDT and YYEEEE. CDR3 sequence (DNA): TGTGCCAGCAGGTGGACGGGAGCCTACGAGCAGTACTTC. Translation: CASRWTGAYEQYF.

The chain couples TRBV7-9 to TRBJ2-7; TRBD1 matches 7 bases. The CDR3 loop spans 15 amino acids. Trimming cost V 2 bases and J 2 bases; bases outside gene matches: 6. Germline lookup yields CDR1 SEHNR and CDR2 FQNEAQ (reference sequence). The CDR3 DNA reads TGTGCCAGCAGCTTAAAGGGACAGCAGACCTACGAGCAGTACTTC. This codes for CASSLKGQQTYEQYF.

The chain has TRBV15 and TRBJ2-4; D not certain. Germline V gives CDR1 LNHNV, CDR2 YYDKDF (reference sequence). This CDR3 contains 14 residues. V lost 3 bases, J lost 0 bases, and 6 bases lay in between. The CDR3 region is CATSRALAKNIQYF. CDR3 bases: TGTGCCACCAGCAGGGCCCTAGCCAAAAACATTCAGTACTTC. Drawing the rest from reference TRBV15 and TRBJ2-4, the complete variable domain is DAMVIQNPRYQVTQFGKPVTLSCSQTLNHNVMYWYQQKSSQAPKLLFHYYDKDFNNEADTPDNFQSRRPNTSFCFLDIRSPGLGDTAMYLCATSRALAKNIQYFGAGTRLSVL.

The chain combines TRBV29-1 with TRBJ1-1; the D is unclear. Between the trimmed V and J ends, which lost 4 bases and 0 bases, there was a span of 12 bases. CDR1 SQVTM and CDR2 ANQGSEA come from the germline V gene. CDR3 size: 14 residues. CDR3 coding DNA: TGCAGCGTTGTAGGGCCCTTTATGAACACTGAAGCTTTCTTT. This codes for CSVVGPFMNTEAFF.

The gene calls are TRBV4-3 and TRBJ2-3; TRBD2 matches at 14 bases. The germline V gene has CDR1 LGHNA and CDR2 YSLEER. This CDR3 is 17 amino acids long. After removal of 3 bases from V and 6 bases from J, the junction contained 8 bases not matched to a gene. The CDR3 reads CASSQGLAGAQQDTQYF. DNA for the CDR3: TGCGCCAGCAGCCAGGGACTAGCGGGAGCCCAGCAGGATACGCAGTATTTT.

The sample holds a few counts of this clone. CDR3 coding DNA: TGTGCCAGCAGTGAATTCGCGCGGGAGGGCCCCGCCGGGGAGCTGTTTTTT. This sequence encodes CASSEFAREGPAGELFF. This chain connects TRBV25-1 to TRBJ2-2; 9 nucleotides match TRBD2. Trimming removed 1 base from V and 6 bases from J; junction bases left unmatched: 9. Germline values: CDR1 MGHDK, CDR2 SYGVNS. This CDR3 is 17 amino acids long. The full variable domain, in which reference TRBV25-1 and TRBJ2-2 provide the parts outside the CDR3, is EADIYQTPRYLVIGTGKKITLECSQTMGHDKMYWYQQDPGMELHLIHYSYGVNSTEKGDLSSESTVSRIRTEHFPLTLESARPSHTSQYLCASSEFAREGPAGELFFGEGSRLTVL.

This chain uses TRBV11-2 with TRBJ2-1; D call uncertain. The CDR3 consists of 15 residues. V lost 0 bases to trimming and J lost 3 bases, with 9 bases between them. Germline CDR1 reads SGHAT; CDR2 reads FQNNGV. This CDR3 reads CASSLDLTVYNEQFF. The DNA of the CDR3 is TGTGCCAGCAGCTTAGATCTAACAGTCTACAATGAGCAGTTCTTC. The complete variable domain, with remaining parts taken from reference TRBV11-2 and TRBJ2-1, reads EAGVAQSPRYKIIEKRQSVAFWCNPISGHATLYWYQQILGQGPKLLIQFQNNGVVDDSQLPKDRFSAERLKGVDSTLKIQPAKLEDSAVYLCASSLDLTVYNEQFFGPGTRLTVL.

This clone was recorded a few times. The V gene is TRBV30, the J gene TRBJ1-1; 7 nucleotides align to TRBD1. The germline V gene has CDR1 GTSNPN and CDR2 SVGIG (reference sequence). There are 14 residues in the CDR3. The CDR3 nucleotides read TGTGCTATACAGGGGATCTGGGGTCAGGGTGAAGCTTTCTTT. Protein: CAIQGIWGQGEAFF.

This clone has just a few counts. This sequence joins TRBV5-4 and TRBJ1-4, with D unresolved. This CDR3 comprises 12 residues. The germline V gene encodes CDR1 SGHNT and CDR2 YYREEE (reference sequence). V was pared by 4 bases and J by 7 bases, with 8 bases between. The CDR3 DNA reads TGTGCCAGCAGCGCAAGGAGTGAAAAACTGTTTTTT. This encodes CASSARSEKLFF.

This clone was seen only a few times. The chain joins TRBV4-1 to TRBJ2-7; D is undetermined. With 0 bases removed from V and 3 bases from J, the gap between germline ends came to 12 bases. This CDR3 region has 15 residues. Germline loops: CDR1 MGHRA, CDR2 YSYEKL. The CDR3 loop is CASSQENREIYEQYF. In nucleotides, the CDR3 is TGCGCCAGCAGCCAAGAGAATAGGGAAATCTACGAGCAGTACTTC.

This clone was found a few times. The V call is TRBV7-9, the J call TRBJ1-5; 7 nucleotides align to TRBD1. The CDR3 is made up of 13 amino acids. The junction had 7 bases not matched to a gene; V was cut back by 5 bases and J by 9 bases. Germline loops: CDR1 SEHNR, CDR2 FQNEAQ (reference sequence). The CDR3 protein is CASSLTGDAPQHF. The DNA of the CDR3 is TGTGCCAGCAGCCTAACAGGGGATGCGCCCCAGCATTTT.

The V and J genes are TRBV7-9 and TRBJ2-7; either TRBD1 or TRBD2 may supply D (5 bases each). Germline assignment: CDR1 SEHNR and CDR2 FQNEAQ (reference sequence). The CDR3 is 14 amino acids. V was cut by 3 bases and J by 7 bases, with 16 bases left in between. CDR3 residues: CASSLGLASEEQYF. CDR3 nucleotide sequence: TGTGCCAGCAGCTTGGGGCTAGCCTCTGAGGAGCAGTACTTC.

This clone was observed a few times. This chain joins TRBV27 and TRBJ2-3, with 9 bases identical to TRBD1. V was pared by 2 bases and J by 4 bases, with 7 bases of the junction left unmatched. Germline V gene sequence: CDR1 MNHEY, CDR2 SMNVEV (reference sequence). The CDR3 totals 16 residues. The CDR3 nucleotides are TGTGCCAGCAGTTTAAATCTCAACAGGGGGCCAGATACGCAGTATTTT. It translates to CASSLNLNRGPDTQYF.

This clone was seen a few times. This sequence joins TRBV27 and TRBJ1-5; tentatively, D is TRBD1 (6 bases). Per the germline V gene, CDR1 is MNHEY and CDR2 is SMNVEV (reference sequence). V was shortened by 10 bases and J by 2 bases, with 21 bases between the two germline ends. This CDR3 has 16 amino acids. The CDR3 region is CATAQWGAEGNQPQHF. The CDR3 coding sequence is TGTGCCACCGCTCAGTGGGGGGCGGAGGGCAATCAGCCCCAGCATTTT.

This clone turned up a few times. For the CDR3, the DNA is TGTGCCAGCAGCTTGTATTTCGGGACAGGGTACAATGAGCAGTTCTTC. Amino acid sequence: CASSLYFGTGYNEQFF. The chain has TRBV5-6 and TRBJ2-1; 9 bases map to TRBD1. The CDR3 has 16 residues. The trim removed 1 base at V and 4 bases at J, leaving 6 bases unmatched. CDR1 is SGHDT, CDR2 YYEEEE, per germline.

V is TRBV7-2 and J is TRBJ2-7; D gene unclear. V was clipped by 0 bases and J by 4 bases, with 13 bases between them. Germline V gives CDR1 SGHTA, CDR2 FQGNSA. This CDR3 contains 15 residues. In DNA form, the CDR3 reads TGTGCCAGCAGCTTAGCGCGGTCGCTGGGGTACGAGCAGTACTTC. It specifies CASSLARSLGYEQYF. Using reference TRBV7-2 and TRBJ2-7 for the parts outside the CDR3, the full variable domain is GAGVSQSPSNKVTEKGKDVELRCDPISGHTALYWYRQSLGQGLEFLIYFQGNSAPDKSGLPSDRFSAERTGGSVSTLTIQRTQQEDSAVYLCASSLARSLGYEQYFGPGTRLTVT.

This clone came up a few times. V and J are TRBV29-1 and TRBJ2-1; 14 bases match TRBD2. The CDR3 covers 16 residues. Germline V gives CDR1 SQVTM, CDR2 ANQGSEA. V was clipped by 6 bases and J by 1 base; unmatched bases: 5. The CDR3: CSVRGLAGVSYNEQFF. The CDR3 nucleotides are TGCAGCGTCCGGGGACTAGCGGGGGTTTCCTACAATGAGCAGTTCTTC.

The chain links TRBV25-1 to TRBJ2-1; the D call may be TRBD1 or TRBD2 (5 bases each). CDR3 length equals 15 residues. The V end lost 3 bases, the J end lost 4 bases, and 13 bases lay between the germline ends. Germline V gives CDR1 MGHDK, CDR2 SYGVNS. Written as DNA, the CDR3 is TGTGCCAGCAGTGACGAGGGTGGGGGTTACAATGAGCAGTTCTTC. Residues: CASSDEGGGYNEQFF. The complete variable domain, with remaining parts taken from reference TRBV25-1 and TRBJ2-1, reads EADIYQTPRYLVIGTGKKITLECSQTMGHDKMYWYQQDPGMELHLIHYSYGVNSTEKGDLSSESTVSRIRTEHFPLTLESARPSHTSQYLCASSDEGGGYNEQFFGPGTRLTVL.

This clone was seen only a few times. J is TRBJ2-1 and V is TRBV30, with D perhaps matching TRBD2 (5 bases). CDR1 and CDR2 from the germline V gene are GTSNPN and SVGIG (reference sequence). The CDR3 is made up of 15 amino acids. Trimming cost V 3 bases and J 1 base, with 13 bases left between them. This CDR3 reads CAWRGPGGSYNEQFF. CDR3 in DNA: TGTGCCTGGAGAGGCCCCGGCGGGTCCTACAATGAGCAGTTCTTC.

The genes are TRBV10-3 and TRBJ2-1, with unresolved D. From germline, CDR1 is ENHRY and CDR2 SYGVKD. This CDR3 is 15 amino acids long. With 6 bases removed from V and 7 bases from J, the gap between germline ends came to 19 bases. This chain's CDR3 is CAISRTGEGRNEQFF. DNA of the CDR3: TGTGCCATCAGCCGCACCGGAGAAGGACGGAATGAGCAGTTCTTC.

The chain carries TRBV10-3 and TRBJ2-3; possibly TRBD2 for D (6 bases). This CDR3 is built from 15 residues. Per germline, CDR1 ENHRY and CDR2 SYGVKD. Trimming removed 3 bases from V and 2 bases from J, with 12 bases in between. The CDR3 region is CAISDPGGTTDTQYF. The CDR3 bases are TGTGCCATCAGTGACCCCGGGGGAACCACAGATACGCAGTATTTT.

This clone was found a few times. The chain recombines TRBV2 with TRBJ2-6; 10 bases line up with TRBD1. Germline V gives CDR1 SNHLY, CDR2 FYNNEI. The CDR3 has 14 amino acids. After removal of 8 bases from V and 4 bases from J, the junction contained 2 bases not matched to a gene. The CDR3 nucleotides are TGTGCCAGCGGGACAGGGGCCGGGGCCAACGTCCTGACTTTC. Translating gives CASGTGAGANVLTF.

This clone has more than one count but fewer than ten. This chain's CDR3 is CASSPRLAGGRRPDTQYF. The CDR3 DNA follows: TGTGCCAGCAGCCCCCGGCTAGCGGGAGGGCGGAGGCCAGATACGCAGTATTTT. The chain is built from TRBV5-4 and TRBJ2-3; 12 positions agree with TRBD2. The germline CDR1 and CDR2 sequences are SGHNT and YYREEE (reference sequence). The CDR3 contains 18 residues. The ends lost 4 bases at V and 4 bases at J; junction bases unmatched: 13. The variable domain in full, with the rest retrieved from reference TRBV5-4 and TRBJ2-3, is ETGVTQSPTHLIKTRGQQVTLRCSSQSGHNTVSWYQQALGQGPQFIFQYYREEENGRGNFPPRFSGLQFPNYSSELNVNALELDDSALYLCASSPRLAGGRRPDTQYFGPGTRLTVL.

This clone came up a few times. Compared with germline, one end of the junction differs, possibly owing to a read error. The V gene is TRBV7-7, the J gene TRBJ2-7; weak D call: TRBD1 (6 bases). Germline V gene lookup returns CDR1 SSHAT and CDR2 FNYEAQ (reference sequence). The CDR3 totals 15 residues. The CDR3 region has the DNA TGTGCTAGCAGCTTATCTACAGGGCCGAGCTACGAGCAGTACTTC. Its translation is CASSLSTGPSYEQYF.

The chain is built from TRBV10-3 and TRBJ2-3; TRBD1 matches at 8 bases. The germline CDR1 and CDR2 sequences are ENHRY and SYGVKD. V gave up 4 bases and J gave up 2 bases; unmatched junction bases: 5. This CDR3 has 15 amino acids. For the CDR3, the DNA is TGTGCCATCAGTGTTTGGCAGGGGGCCACAGATACGCAGTATTTT. This sequence encodes CAISVWQGATDTQYF.

The V call is TRBV7-9, the J call TRBJ2-1; TRBD2 agrees at 8 bases. V trimming: 2 bases; J trimming: 6 bases; junction bases outside the gene matches: 9. CDR1 and CDR2 from the germline V gene are SEHNR and FQNEAQ (reference sequence). The CDR3 sequence is 16 residues long. CDR3 residues: CASSLLSGRPGNEQFF. In DNA form, the CDR3 reads TGTGCCAGCAGCTTATTAAGCGGGAGACCCGGCAATGAGCAGTTCTTC.